These 7 T cell receptor beta chains came from one sample sequenced in a study of shared clonotypes between healthy human individuals. Some clones are missing from TCRdb's copy, which holds only in-frame ones; the method was immunoSEQ multiplex PCR. The sample shows approximately 2.5 million clones, under 95% of them seen only once. Sequencing was done on a sample of naive CD4+ T cells from PBMCs. This sample's subset: CD45RA+ positively selected. Every receptor here comes from a man aged 18 to 35 in good health. Some clones in this sample may be carry-over from other donors' samples.

The V and J genes are TRBV28 and TRBJ1-3; D perhaps matches TRBD1 (6 bases). Trimming removed 1 base from V and 3 bases from J, with 13 bases in between. The CDR3 runs 16 residues. The germline V gene encodes CDR1 MDHEN and CDR2 SYDVKM. The CDR3 coding sequence is TGTGCCAGCAGTTTATTTGCAGGGGCGTATGGAAACACCATATATTTT. It is translated as CASSLFAGAYGNTIYF.

The V and J genes are TRBV29-1 and TRBJ2-7; D perhaps matches TRBD2 (6 bases). CDR1 is SQVTM, CDR2 ANQGSEA, per germline. Trimming cost V 7 bases and J 3 bases, with 13 bases left between them. The CDR3 spans 12 residues. The CDR3 DNA sequence: TGCAGCGCTGCCGGGGGTTACTACGAGCAGTACTTC. The encoded protein is CSAAGGYYEQYF.

A note on this clone: The sample holds other DNA sequences that translate to the same CDR3. CDR3 amino acids: CASSLGGDTGELFF. The CDR3 region has the DNA TGTGCCAGCAGCTTAGGAGGGGACACCGGGGAGCTGTTTTTT. J is TRBJ2-2 and V is TRBV7-8; D may match TRBD1 or TRBD2 (5 bases each). The CDR3 runs 14 residues. Trimming shortened V by 1 base and J by 3 bases, and 6 bases separated the two germline ends. Germline V gives CDR1 SGHVS, CDR2 FQNEAQ.

This clone has only a few counts. This chain uses TRBV4-2 with TRBJ2-2, with 7 bases identical to TRBD2. The CDR3 contains 17 residues. Looked up from germline, CDR1 is LGHNA and CDR2 is YNFKEQ. V trimming: 4 bases; J trimming: 0 bases; junction bases outside the gene matches: 8. In DNA, the CDR3 is TGTGCCAGCAGCCTCCTATGGGGAGGGGCGAACACCGGGGAGCTGTTTTTT. Translation gives CASSLLWGGANTGELFF.

The chain combines TRBV7-2 with TRBJ2-1; TRBD2 aligns across 7 bases. The CDR3 contains 15 residues. Germline V gives CDR1 SGHTA, CDR2 FQGNSA. V gave up 5 bases and J gave up 6 bases; unmatched junction bases: 10. In nucleotides, the CDR3 is TGTGCCAGCAGCCCCGACCTGGGGAGGGGCAATGAGCAGTTCTTC. It codes for CASSPDLGRGNEQFF. Full variable domain (remainder filled in from reference TRBV7-2 and TRBJ2-1): GAGVSQSPSNKVTEKGKDVELRCDPISGHTALYWYRQSLGQGLEFLIYFQGNSAPDKSGLPSDRFSAERTGGSVSTLTIQRTQQEDSAVYLCASSPDLGRGNEQFFGPGTRLTVL.

The chain is built from TRBV15 and TRBJ1-3, with a possible D match to TRBD1 (5 bases). The V gene's germline CDR1 is LNHNV and CDR2 YYDKDF (reference sequence). V lost 1 base, J lost 2 bases, and 12 bases lay in between. The CDR3 sequence is 16 residues long. Here the CDR3 reads CATSRGGPGTGNTIYF. DNA of the CDR3: TGTGCCACCAGCAGAGGTGGGCCAGGGACTGGAAACACCATATATTTT.

The chain uses TRBV7-2 and TRBJ1-1, with unresolved D. The germline V gene has CDR1 SGHTA and CDR2 FQGNSA. CDR3 size: 13 residues. The V gene lost 5 bases and the J gene lost 3 bases, with 10 bases spanning the gap. As DNA, the CDR3 is TGTGCCAGCAGCCCCCCGCTCGACACTGAAGCTTTCTTT. Protein product: CASSPPLDTEAFF.